Below are 7 T cell receptor beta chains sequenced from a single sample in a study of T cell responses to AZD1222 COVID-19 vaccine. Here immunoSEQ multiplex PCR was the method, and the copy in TCRdb shows in-frame clones only, minus some. This sample has fewer than 150,000 clones, with approximately 85% found just once. The material sequenced was peripheral blood, taken on day 0 of AZD1222 vaccination. The receptor source for this set is an adult in good health.

In the case of this clone: The sample has other DNA sequences that encode this CDR3 too. The J gene is TRBJ1-1, the V gene TRBV19; maybe TRBD1 (5 bases). Trimming stripped 0 bases from V and 5 bases from J, with 28 bases between. The CDR3 length is 20 residues. Germline V CDR1 and CDR2: LNHDA, SQIVND (reference sequence). Here the CDR3 DNA reads TGTGCCAGTAGTATAGACCGATTTGCGCGGGGGGACCGCGGGGGTACTGAAGCTTTCTTT. Translation gives CASSIDRFARGDRGGTEAFF.

Only a few counts were recorded for this clone. The chain joins TRBV7-3 to TRBJ1-6, with D possibly TRBD1 on 5 matching bases. V lost 1 base and J 8 bases, leaving 15 bases between the germline ends. The CDR3 is 16 amino acids. Germline V lookup: CDR1 SGHTA, CDR2 FQGTGA. Written as DNA, the CDR3 is TGTGCCAGCAGCTTAATGCCCCCAGGGACGGATTCACCCCTCCACTTT. Its translation is CASSLMPPGTDSPLHF.

V and J are TRBV6-5 and TRBJ2-1; TRBD1 aligns across 10 bases. V lost 7 bases, J lost 6 bases, and 3 bases stayed unmatched. Germline V gene sequence: CDR1 MNHEY, CDR2 SVGAGI. This CDR3 is 13 amino acids long. DNA of the CDR3: TGTGCCAGCATTGGACAGGGGGGCAATGAGCAGTTCTTC. Amino acid sequence: CASIGQGGNEQFF.

This sequence joins TRBV7-9 and TRBJ2-2, with 11 bases that match TRBD1. J was trimmed by 7 bases and V by 11 bases; bases with no gene match: 9. This CDR3 region has 14 residues. The V gene's germline CDR1 is SEHNR and CDR2 FQNEAQ (reference sequence). This CDR3 is CAAGQGAWNGELFF. CDR3 sequence (DNA): TGTGCCGCCGGACAGGGGGCTTGGAACGGGGAGCTGTTTTTT.

This clone was seen repeatedly, ten times or more. The rearrangement uses TRBV28 and TRBJ1-3; possible D gene TRBD1, 6 bases. V lost 2 bases to trimming and J lost 3 bases, with 11 bases between them. CDR1 is MDHEN and CDR2 is SYDVKM in the germline V gene. CDR3 length equals 15 residues. In nucleotides, the CDR3 is TGTGCCAGCAGTTTAGACGGAGGGGGTGGAAACACCATATATTTT. Translation: CASSLDGGGGNTIYF.

V usage is TRBV6-5 and J usage is TRBJ2-6; D possibly corresponds to TRBD2 (6 bases). The CDR3 is made up of 15 amino acids. Germline CDR1 MNHEY, CDR2 SVGAGI. V was cut by 10 bases and J by 0 bases, with 13 bases left in between. CDR3 in amino acids: CATSGLHSGANVLTF. The CDR3 coding sequence is TGTGCCACTTCGGGACTGCACTCTGGGGCCAACGTCCTGACTTTC.

This clone turned up a few times. The chain employs TRBV28 and TRBJ1-4, with TRBD1 as a possible D gene (6 bases). Germline CDR1 MDHEN, CDR2 SYDVKM. Trimming left V 6 bases short and J 1 base short, with 9 bases between. There are 14 residues in the CDR3. The CDR3 sequence is CASRSGQTNEKLFF. DNA for the CDR3: TGTGCCAGCAGATCGGGACAAACTAATGAAAAACTGTTTTTT.